This T cell receptor beta chain was retrieved from a study of cytomegalovirus exposure and HLA in healthy donors. PCR employed 60 Vbeta and 13 Jbeta primers. Assay used: immunoSEQ multiplex PCR; TCRdb lists only in-frame clones, some missing. The sample shows about 120,000 clones, approximately 80% of them seen only once. The CDR3 contains 20 residues. CDR1 is SGHNT and CDR2 is YENEEA in the germline V gene. The V and J ends lost 5 bases and 0 bases respectively, with 25 bases between them. Study observations and caveats: Analysis was carried out at a later point, and it linked a missense DCLRE1C variant to TCR beta V- and J-gene trimming. Cytomegalovirus-associated TCR beta chains were listed, numbering approximately 150.

Comments on this clone: Its antigen remains unidentified.

Sequenced material: PBMCs. This receptor was obtained from a woman aged 35 to 49 in good health and CMV-seronegative. The chain carries TRBV11-3 and TRBJ2-2; weak D call: TRBD2 (6 bases). CDR3 coding DNA: TGTGCCAGCAGCCACCGGCTGGGACTGAGTCAAATTGCGAACACCGGGGAGCTGTTTTTT. This sequence encodes CASSHRLGLSQIANTGELFF.